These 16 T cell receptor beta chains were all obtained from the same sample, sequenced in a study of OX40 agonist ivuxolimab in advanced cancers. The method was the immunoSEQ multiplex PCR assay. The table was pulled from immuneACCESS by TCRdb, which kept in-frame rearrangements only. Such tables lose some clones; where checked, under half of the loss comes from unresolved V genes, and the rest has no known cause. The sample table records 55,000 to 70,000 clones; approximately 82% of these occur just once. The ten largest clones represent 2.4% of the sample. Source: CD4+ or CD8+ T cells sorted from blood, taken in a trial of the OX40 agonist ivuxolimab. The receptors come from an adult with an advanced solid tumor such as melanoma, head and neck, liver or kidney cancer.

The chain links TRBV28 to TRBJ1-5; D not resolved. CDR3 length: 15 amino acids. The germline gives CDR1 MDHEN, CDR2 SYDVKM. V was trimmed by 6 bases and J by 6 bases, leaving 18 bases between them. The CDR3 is CASSEPPTRAQPQHF. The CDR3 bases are TGTGCCAGCAGCGAACCGCCAACGAGGGCTCAGCCCCAGCATTTT.

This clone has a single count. The CDR3 is CASSRSPSGGAGNEQFF. The CDR3 nucleotides are TGTGCCAGCAGCCGATCACCTAGCGGGGGGGCAGGTAATGAGCAGTTCTTC. The chain has TRBV5-4 and TRBJ2-1, with 12 bases fitting TRBD2. There are 17 residues in the CDR3. V was pared by 4 bases and J by 7 bases, with 12 bases of the junction left unmatched. CDR1 is SGHNT, CDR2 YYREEE, per germline (reference sequence).

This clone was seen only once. In nucleotides, the CDR3 is TGTGCCAGTAGTATGGGAGGGGATTGGACTGAAGCTTTCTTT. It specifies CASSMGGDWTEAFF. V is TRBV19 and J is TRBJ1-1; maybe TRBD1 (5 bases). The V end lost 3 bases, the J end lost 5 bases, and 13 bases lay between the germline ends. This CDR3 comprises 14 residues. Germline loops: CDR1 LNHDA, CDR2 SQIVND (reference sequence).

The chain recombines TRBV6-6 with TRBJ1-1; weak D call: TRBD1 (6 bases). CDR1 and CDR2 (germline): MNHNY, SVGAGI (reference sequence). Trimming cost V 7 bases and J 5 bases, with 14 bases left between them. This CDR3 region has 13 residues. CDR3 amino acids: CASKGGPRTEAFF. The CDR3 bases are TGTGCCAGCAAAGGGGGGCCCAGGACTGAAGCTTTCTTT.

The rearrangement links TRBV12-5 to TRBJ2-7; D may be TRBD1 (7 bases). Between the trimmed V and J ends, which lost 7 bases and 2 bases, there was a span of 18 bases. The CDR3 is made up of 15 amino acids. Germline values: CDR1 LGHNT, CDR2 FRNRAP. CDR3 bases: TGTGCTAGTGCTCTACAGGGGAGGATGCCCTACGAGCAGTACTTC. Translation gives CASALQGRMPYEQYF.

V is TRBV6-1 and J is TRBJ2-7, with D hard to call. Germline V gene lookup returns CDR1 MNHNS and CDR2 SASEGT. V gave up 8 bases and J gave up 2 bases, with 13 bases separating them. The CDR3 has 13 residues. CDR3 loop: CASVRPEAYEQYF. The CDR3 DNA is TGTGCCAGCGTACGACCGGAAGCCTACGAGCAGTACTTC.

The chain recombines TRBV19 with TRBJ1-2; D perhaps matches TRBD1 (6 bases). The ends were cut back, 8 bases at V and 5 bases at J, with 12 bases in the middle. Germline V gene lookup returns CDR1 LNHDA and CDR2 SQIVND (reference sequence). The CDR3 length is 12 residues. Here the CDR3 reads CASLEGTYGYTF. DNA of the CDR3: TGTGCCAGTCTGGAGGGGACATATGGCTACACCTTC.

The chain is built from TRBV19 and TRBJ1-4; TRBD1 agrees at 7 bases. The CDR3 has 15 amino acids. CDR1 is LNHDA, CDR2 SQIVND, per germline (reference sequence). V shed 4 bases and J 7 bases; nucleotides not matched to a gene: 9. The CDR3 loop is CASSRQGGQGEKLFF. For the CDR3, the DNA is TGTGCCAGTAGTAGACAGGGAGGCCAGGGTGAAAAACTGTTTTTT.

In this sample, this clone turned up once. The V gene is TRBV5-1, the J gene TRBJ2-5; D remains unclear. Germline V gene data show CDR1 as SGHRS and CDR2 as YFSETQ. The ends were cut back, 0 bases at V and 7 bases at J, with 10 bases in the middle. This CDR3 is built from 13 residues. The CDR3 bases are TGCGCCAGCAGCTTGGCGCTAGTCGGGACCCAGTACTTC. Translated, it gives CASSLALVGTQYF.

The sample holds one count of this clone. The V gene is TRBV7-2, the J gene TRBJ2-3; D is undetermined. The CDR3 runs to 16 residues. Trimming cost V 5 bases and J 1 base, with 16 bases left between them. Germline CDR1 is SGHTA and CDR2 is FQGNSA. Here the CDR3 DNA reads TGTGCCAGCAGCCTATCCCTTTTGGGTGGCACAGATACGCAGTATTTT. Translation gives CASSLSLLGGTDTQYF.

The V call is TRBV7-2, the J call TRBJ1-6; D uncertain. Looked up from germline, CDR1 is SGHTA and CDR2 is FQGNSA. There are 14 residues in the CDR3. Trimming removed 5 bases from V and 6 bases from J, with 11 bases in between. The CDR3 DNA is TGTGCCAGCAGCCGGATGGCGGCTAATTCACCCCTCCACTTT. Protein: CASSRMAANSPLHF.

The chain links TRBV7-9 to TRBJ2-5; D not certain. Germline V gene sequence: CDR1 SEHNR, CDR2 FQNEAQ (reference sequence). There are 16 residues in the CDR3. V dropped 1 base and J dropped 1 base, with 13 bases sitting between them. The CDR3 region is CASSLVTSGSQETQYF. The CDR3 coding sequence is TGTGCCAGCAGCTTAGTTACCTCCGGTTCCCAAGAGACCCAGTACTTC.

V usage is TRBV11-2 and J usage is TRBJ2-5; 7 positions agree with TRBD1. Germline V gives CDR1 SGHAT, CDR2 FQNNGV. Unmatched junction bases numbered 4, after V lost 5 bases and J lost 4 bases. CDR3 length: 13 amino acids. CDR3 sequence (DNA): TGTGCCAGCAGCCAATACAGGGGAGAGACCCAGTACTTC. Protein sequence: CASSQYRGETQYF.

CDR3 bases: TGCGCCAGCAGCATAAACCCGGGACAGGGCACAGATACGCAGTATTTT. Translated: CASSINPGQGTDTQYF. V usage is TRBV5-1 and J usage is TRBJ2-3; 8 positions agree with TRBD1. The V gene end was trimmed by 4 bases and the J gene end by 1 base; junction bases not matched to a gene: 8. Germline V lookup: CDR1 SGHRS, CDR2 YFSETQ. The CDR3 extends over 16 amino acids.

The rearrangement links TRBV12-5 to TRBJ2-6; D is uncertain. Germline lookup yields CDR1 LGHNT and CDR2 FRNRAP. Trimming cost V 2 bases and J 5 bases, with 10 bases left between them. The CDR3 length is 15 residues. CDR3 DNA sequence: TGTGCTAGTGGTTTGATGCAAGGCAGGGCCAACGTCCTGACTTTC. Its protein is CASGLMQGRANVLTF.

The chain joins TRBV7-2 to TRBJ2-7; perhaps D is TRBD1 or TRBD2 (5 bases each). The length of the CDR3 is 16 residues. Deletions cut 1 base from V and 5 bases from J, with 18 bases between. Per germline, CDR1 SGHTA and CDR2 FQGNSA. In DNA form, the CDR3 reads TGTGCCAGCAGCTTAGAGGCCTGGGGCGGGCGACACGAGCAGTACTTC. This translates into CASSLEAWGGRHEQYF.